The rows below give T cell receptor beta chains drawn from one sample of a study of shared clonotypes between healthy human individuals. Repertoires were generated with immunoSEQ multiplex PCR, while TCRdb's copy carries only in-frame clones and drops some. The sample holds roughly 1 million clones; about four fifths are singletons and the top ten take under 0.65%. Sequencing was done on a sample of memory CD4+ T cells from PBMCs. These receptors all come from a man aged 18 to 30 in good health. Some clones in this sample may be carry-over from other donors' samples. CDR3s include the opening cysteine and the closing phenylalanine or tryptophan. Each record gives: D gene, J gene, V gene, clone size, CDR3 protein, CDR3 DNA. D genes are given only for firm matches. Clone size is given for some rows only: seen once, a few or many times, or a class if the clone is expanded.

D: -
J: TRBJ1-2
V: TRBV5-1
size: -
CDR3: CASSPPSASNYGYTF
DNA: TGCGCCAGCAGCCCCCCGTCTGCCTCTAACTATGGCTACACCTTC

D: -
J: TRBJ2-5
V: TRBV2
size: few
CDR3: CASSDPELASETQYF
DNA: TGTGCCAGCAGCGACCCTGAGTTGGCGTCGGAGACCCAGTACTTC

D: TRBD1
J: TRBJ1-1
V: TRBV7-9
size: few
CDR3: CASSLEPGQGTTEAFF
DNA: TGTGCCAGCAGCTTAGAACCGGGACAGGGGACCACTGAAGCTTTCTTT

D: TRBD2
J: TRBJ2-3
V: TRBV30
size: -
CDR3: CAWSVDLAGLAGARGSTDTQYF
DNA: TGTGCCTGGAGTGTAGACCTGGCTGGACTAGCGGGAGCCCGTGGTAGCACAGATACGCAGTATTTT

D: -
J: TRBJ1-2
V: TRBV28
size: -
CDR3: CASKGTESYGYTF
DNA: TGTGCCAGCAAAGGGACGGAATCCTATGGCTACACCTTC

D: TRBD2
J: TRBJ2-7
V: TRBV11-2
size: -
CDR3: CASSSGLASSLYF
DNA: TGTGCCAGCAGCTCCGGACTAGCGTCTTCGCTGTACTTC

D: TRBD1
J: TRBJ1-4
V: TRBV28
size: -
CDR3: CASSKAGQGIEKLFF
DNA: TGTGCCAGCAGTAAAGCGGGACAGGGGATTGAAAAACTGTTTTTT

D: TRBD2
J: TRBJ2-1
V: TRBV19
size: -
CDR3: CASSIVTSGITIAEQFF
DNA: TGTGCCAGTAGTATAGTGACCAGCGGGATTACAATAGCGGAGCAGTTCTTC

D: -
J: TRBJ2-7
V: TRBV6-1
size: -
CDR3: CASSRLWTSDYEQYF
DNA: TGTGCCAGCAGTCGACTCTGGACAAGCGACTACGAGCAGTACTTC

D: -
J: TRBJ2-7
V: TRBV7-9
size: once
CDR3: CASSPTGNSYEQYF
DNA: TGTGCCAGCAGCCCAACAGGTAACTCCTACGAGCAGTACTTC